The following is a T cell receptor (beta chain) sequence with its context. The target of this receptor is not known. Sequencing relied on a NextSeq 550. The Human TCR Profiling Kit (MiLaboratory) was used to prepare UMI-labeled 5' RACE TRB cDNA libraries. The full amount of extracted RNA was used for cDNA synthesis, and the full amount of resulting cDNA was used for PCR amplification. Libraries were prepared in parallel using an identical number of PCR cycles. The authors' analysis ran thus. With a minimum of two reads required per UMI, MIGEC and MiXCR pulled out about 52,000 +/- 9,100 unique UMI-labeled TRB cDNA molecules from each library. An average of about 40,000 +/- 10,000 functional in-frame TRB CDR3 nucleotide clonotypes without stop codons was found per library. After each sample was downsampled to 5000 UMI-labeled TRB molecules, VDJtools was used to calculate diversity metrics such as normalized Shannon-Wiener and Chao1. VDJtools computed clonotype-size-weighted physicochemical properties of the central five CDR3 residues: interaction energy, strength, volume and Kidera factor 4. Based on TCRdb reprocessing of the reads, there is one entry per CDR3 protein sequence, and DNA is missing. TCRdb's processing, not the study's, gives the V and J calls here. The sample table includes 100,000 or so distinct CDR3 sequences. Approximately 0.36% of the sample comes from the top ten.

Each CD8+ T cell subset was flow-sorted in triplicate, and 300,000 to 350,000 cells per subset were placed directly into RLT lysis buffer. To exclude memory contaminants, naive CD8+ T cells were stringently defined as CD45RO-CCR7+CD27+CD95-. Peripheral blood mononuclear cells were isolated from buffy coats by standard density gradient centrifugation. Naive CXCR3-negative and CXCR3-positive CD8+ T cells were flow-sorted on a FACSAria III. Total RNA was extracted from sorted cells with an RNeasy Mini Kit. The source of the sample is a study of CXCR3-negative and CXCR3-positive naive CD8 T cells (dated 2019 in TCRdb). At the level of the whole study: In total, approximately 150 million TRB reads were obtained, corresponding to roughly 1.5 +/- 0.3 million reads per library. Diversity and physicochemical repertoire analyses covered about a dozen donors pooled from two independent experiments. Naive subsets from five or six donors and memory cells from 3 donors were included in the TRBV-TRBJ cluster analysis.

From its cysteine to its phenylalanine, the CDR3 spans 15 amino acids. No DNA is given. Taken from the germline V gene, the CDR1 and CDR2 loops are SQVTM and ANQGSEA. Study-wide findings and limitations: Freshly isolated PBMCs were used for most assays because CXCR3 expression partially decreased after cryopreservation. TRB CDR3s from CXCR3-positive naive cells showed higher hydrophobicity (lower Kidera factor 4), lower energy, and higher strength and volume indices than CXCR3-negative naive cells. Repertoire diversity was comparably high in both naive subsets but much lower in memory CD8+ T cells. Surface CD5, linked to self-reactivity in mice, was comparable between naive subsets; TCR interaction strength was therefore also inferred from TRB CDR3 physicochemical properties. TRBV-TRBJ usage was similar between naive CXCR3-negative and CXCR3-positive cells from the same donor, while memory cells showed distinct patterns.

The rearranged segments are TRBV29-1 and TRBJ1-3. The sequence came from a human donor in good health. Some clones in this sample may be carry-over from other donors' samples. Sequencing was done on a sample of naive CXCR3+ CD8+ T cells from blood. The cell subset or site label of this sample denotes: CD45RO-CCR7+CD27+CD95- naive CD8+ T cells expressing CXCR3 (TNR3+). The CDR3 sequence is CSVEDDRVGWNTIYF.